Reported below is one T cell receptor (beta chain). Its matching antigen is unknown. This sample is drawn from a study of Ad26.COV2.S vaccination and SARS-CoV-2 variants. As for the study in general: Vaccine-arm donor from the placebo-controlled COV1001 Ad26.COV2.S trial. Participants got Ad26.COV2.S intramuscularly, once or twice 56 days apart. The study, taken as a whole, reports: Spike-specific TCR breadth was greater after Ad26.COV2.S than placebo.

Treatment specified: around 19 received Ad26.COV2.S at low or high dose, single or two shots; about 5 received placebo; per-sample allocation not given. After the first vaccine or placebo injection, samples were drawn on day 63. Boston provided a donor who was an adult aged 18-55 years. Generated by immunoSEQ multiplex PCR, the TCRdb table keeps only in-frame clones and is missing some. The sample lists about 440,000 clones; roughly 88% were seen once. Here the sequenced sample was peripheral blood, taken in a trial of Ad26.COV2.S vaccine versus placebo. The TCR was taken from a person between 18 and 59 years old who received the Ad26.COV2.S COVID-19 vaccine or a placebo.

Here the CDR3 reads CATSDSSGYDQPQHF. CDR3 nucleotides: TGTGCCACCAGTGATTCTTCAGGGTATGATCAGCCCCAGCATTTT. The chain carries TRBV24-1 and TRBJ1-5, with D perhaps TRBD1 (5 bases). This CDR3 contains 15 residues. V gave up 2 bases and J gave up 5 bases, with 12 bases separating them. The germline CDR1 and CDR2 sequences are KGHDR and SFDVKD.